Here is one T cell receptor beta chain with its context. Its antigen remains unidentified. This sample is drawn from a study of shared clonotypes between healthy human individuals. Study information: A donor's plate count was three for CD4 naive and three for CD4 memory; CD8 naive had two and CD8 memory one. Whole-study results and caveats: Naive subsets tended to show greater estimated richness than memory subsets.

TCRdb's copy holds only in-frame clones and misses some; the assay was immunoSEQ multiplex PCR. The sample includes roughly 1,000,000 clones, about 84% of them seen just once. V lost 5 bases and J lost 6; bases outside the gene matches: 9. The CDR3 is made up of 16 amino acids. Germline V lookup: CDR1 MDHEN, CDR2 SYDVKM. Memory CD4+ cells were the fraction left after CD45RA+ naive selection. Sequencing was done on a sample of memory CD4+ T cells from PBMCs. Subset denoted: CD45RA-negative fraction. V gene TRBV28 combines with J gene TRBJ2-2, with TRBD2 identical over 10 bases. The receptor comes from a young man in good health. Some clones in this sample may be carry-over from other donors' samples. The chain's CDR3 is CASSRSAGGPPGELFF. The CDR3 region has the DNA TGTGCCAGCAGTCGCTCAGCGGGAGGGCCCCCCGGGGAGCTGTTTTTT.